The 27 T cell receptor beta chains below come from one sample, sequenced in a study of cytomegalovirus exposure and HLA in healthy donors. The PCR made use of 60 Vbeta and 13 Jbeta primers. Using immunoSEQ multiplex PCR, the repertoire was profiled, and TCRdb retains in-frame clones only, with some absent. The sample records about 130,000 clones, 75% to 90% being singletons. The sample was PBMCs. These receptors originate from a man younger than 35 in good health and CMV-seropositive.

V gene TRBV6-5 combines with J gene TRBJ1-1; 7 bases are shared with TRBD1. This CDR3 is built from 14 residues. The germline V gene has CDR1 MNHEY and CDR2 SVGAGI. V lost 6 bases and J lost 1; bases outside the gene matches: 5. CDR3 amino acids: CASSSTGTNTEAFF. The CDR3 bases are TGTGCCAGCAGCTCGACAGGGACGAACACTGAAGCTTTCTTT.

This chain uses TRBV2 with TRBJ2-4; 11 bases agree with TRBD2. The germline CDR1 and CDR2 sequences are SNHLY and FYNNEI. The CDR3 covers 14 residues. V shed 6 bases and J 11 bases; nucleotides not matched to a gene: 9. In DNA, the CDR3 is TGTGCCAGCAGAGCTAGCGGGGGGACTAGACTTCAGTACTTC. Its translation: CASRASGGTRLQYF.

The chain links TRBV19 to TRBJ1-4; D remains ambiguous. The CDR3 runs to 15 residues. Germline CDR1 is LNHDA and CDR2 is SQIVND (reference sequence). Trimming cost V 7 bases and J 0 bases, with 12 bases left between them. The CDR3 protein is CASTPGWSTNEKLFF. CDR3 DNA: TGTGCCAGTACACCGGGGTGGTCAACTAATGAAAAACTGTTTTTT.

This clone was counted between two and nine times. The chain employs TRBV6-5 and TRBJ1-4; 9 bases match TRBD1. After removal of 6 bases from V and 8 bases from J, the junction contained 10 bases not matched to a gene. The germline V gene encodes CDR1 MNHEY and CDR2 SVGAGI. The CDR3 spans 15 residues. The CDR3 region is CASSSRDRVWEKLFF. Here the CDR3 DNA reads TGTGCCAGCAGCTCCCGGGACAGGGTATGGGAAAAACTGTTTTTT.

This rearrangement joins TRBV27 to TRBJ2-7; TRBD2 is a possible D gene (5 bases). Trimming pared 5 bases from V and 2 bases from J, leaving 13 bases between. Germline V gene lookup returns CDR1 MNHEY and CDR2 SMNVEV (reference sequence). The CDR3 spans 14 residues. The CDR3 loop reads CASSHRDQTYEQYF. CDR3 DNA: TGTGCCAGCAGTCACCGGGATCAAACCTACGAGCAGTACTTC.

V gene TRBV2 combines with J gene TRBJ2-1, with TRBD1 as a possible D gene (5 bases). The CDR3 has 13 residues. V was pared by 5 bases and J by 2 bases, with 7 bases between. Germline V lookup: CDR1 SNHLY, CDR2 FYNNEI. This CDR3 reads CASSPGPYNEQFF. CDR3 coding DNA: TGTGCCAGCAGTCCAGGGCCCTACAATGAGCAGTTCTTC.

The chain uses TRBV6-6 and TRBJ1-5; 8 bases map to TRBD1. Germline V gene lookup returns CDR1 MNHNY and CDR2 SVGAGI (reference sequence). The junction had 5 bases not matched to a gene; V was cut back by 6 bases and J by 1 base. This CDR3 comprises 15 residues. In DNA, the CDR3 is TGTGCCAGCAGCACCGGGACAGGCAGCAATCAGCCCCAGCATTTT. It specifies CASSTGTGSNQPQHF.

This chain connects TRBV6-5 to TRBJ1-1; D is unresolved. The V and J ends lost 5 bases and 1 base respectively, with 11 bases between them. There are 14 residues in the CDR3. In germline, CDR1 is MNHEY, CDR2 SVGAGI. DNA of the CDR3: TGTGCCAGCAGTACGGGCCGGGGGAACACTGAAGCTTTCTTT. Protein product: CASSTGRGNTEAFF.

The chain uses TRBV10-2 and TRBJ1-6; TRBD1 might be the D (5 bases). V was clipped by 7 bases and J by 3 bases, with 7 bases between them. The CDR3 spans 13 residues. Germline V CDR1 and CDR2: WSHSY, SAAADI. The CDR3 here is CASMTDYNSPLHF. The CDR3 bases are TGCGCCAGCATGACAGACTATAATTCACCCCTCCACTTT.

V usage is TRBV7-2 and J usage is TRBJ1-1; D call uncertain. V lost 1 base and J lost 7, with 7 bases in between. The CDR3 contains 12 residues. The germline V gene encodes CDR1 SGHTA and CDR2 FQGNSA. CDR3 in amino acids: CASSLDPYEAFF. In nucleotides, the CDR3 is TGTGCCAGCAGCTTAGACCCCTATGAAGCTTTCTTT.

In this sample, this clone turned up a few times. Other DNA sequences in the sample encode the same CDR3. The rearrangement links TRBV18 to TRBJ1-2, with TRBD1 matching 8 bases. The germline V gene encodes CDR1 KGHSH and CDR2 LQKENI. The CDR3 spans 15 residues. With V trimmed by 1 base and J by 2 bases, 3 bases remained unmatched. CDR3: CASSPRQGRNYGYTF. In nucleotides, the CDR3 is TGTGCCAGCTCACCACGACAGGGGAGGAACTATGGCTACACCTTC.

The chain combines TRBV6-1 with TRBJ2-7; 7 positions match TRBD1. The V gene's germline CDR1 is MNHNS and CDR2 SASEGT. The CDR3 sequence is 12 residues long. V was clipped by 3 bases and J by 6 bases; unmatched bases: 2. The CDR3 DNA reads as TGTGCCAGCAGTGAGACAGGGCTCGAGCAGTACTTC. Its protein product is CASSETGLEQYF.

About this clone: Compared with germline, one end of the junction differs, possibly owing to a read error. The chain joins TRBV7-9 to TRBJ1-4; D gene ambiguous. The length of the CDR3 is 13 residues. Germline V gives CDR1 SEHNR, CDR2 FQNEAQ (reference sequence). This chain's CDR3 is CASSLETIEKLFF. The DNA of the CDR3 is TGTGCCAGCAGCTTAGAGACTATTGAAAAACTGTTTTTT. The whole variable domain, remainder taken from reference TRBV7-9 and TRBJ1-4, is DTGVSQNPRHKITKRGQNVTFRCDPISEHNRLYWYRQTLGQGPEFLTYFQNEAQLEKSRLLSDRFSAERPKGSFSTLEIQRTEQGDSAMYLCASSLETIEKLFFGSGTQLSVL.

CDR3 region: CSVEIRSGDSTDTQYF. DNA of the CDR3: TGCAGCGTTGAGATCCGGAGCGGGGATAGCACAGATACGCAGTATTTT. This chain uses TRBV29-1 with TRBJ2-3; TRBD2 agrees at 7 bases. Germline-derived CDR1 and CDR2 are SQVTM and ANQGSEA. This CDR3 has 16 residues. The V gene end was trimmed by 3 bases and the J gene end by 0 bases; junction bases not matched to a gene: 9.

The rearrangement links TRBV28 to TRBJ1-2; possibly TRBD1 for D (5 bases). Trimming shortened V by 7 bases and J by 8 bases, and 14 bases separated the two germline ends. Per germline, CDR1 MDHEN and CDR2 SYDVKM. The CDR3 extends over 12 amino acids. CDR3 sequence (DNA): TGTGCCAGCATAGGGGCCCTAAGAGGCTACACCTTC. Its translation: CASIGALRGYTF.

The genes are TRBV10-3 and TRBJ2-1, with unresolved D. This CDR3 spans 11 amino acids. Per the germline V gene, CDR1 is ENHRY and CDR2 is SYGVKD. With 8 bases removed from V and 5 bases from J, the gap between germline ends came to 7 bases. DNA of the CDR3: TGTGCCATCGCGGTGAACAATGAGCAGTTCTTC. Its translation: CAIAVNNEQFF.

The rearrangement joins TRBV4-1 to TRBJ1-5; D gene ambiguous. The germline V gene has CDR1 MGHRA and CDR2 YSYEKL. This CDR3 is 15 amino acids long. Trimming shortened V by 0 bases and J by 9 bases, and 15 bases separated the two germline ends. This CDR3 reads CASSQDGGLGRPQHF. The CDR3 DNA reads as TGCGCCAGCAGCCAAGATGGAGGCCTAGGGCGGCCCCAGCATTTT.

This chain joins TRBV10-3 and TRBJ1-1, with D uncertain. Per germline, CDR1 ENHRY and CDR2 SYGVKD. V lost 6 bases to trimming and J lost 2 bases, with 7 bases between them. The CDR3 contains 12 residues. The CDR3 nucleotides read TGTGCCATCAGCCCCAGTAACACTGAAGCTTTCTTT. It codes for CAISPSNTEAFF.

This sequence joins TRBV6-5 and TRBJ2-5; tentatively, D is TRBD1 (5 bases). This CDR3 region has 14 residues. V was pared by 6 bases and J by 1 base, with 12 bases between. Germline loops: CDR1 MNHEY, CDR2 SVGAGI. The CDR3 sequence is CASRGQGIQETQYF. The CDR3, as DNA: TGTGCCAGCAGAGGCCAGGGCATCCAAGAGACCCAGTACTTC.

This clone was picked up one time. The chain combines TRBV10-3 with TRBJ1-2; 7 bases map to TRBD1. Trimming removed 7 bases from V and 6 bases from J; junction bases left unmatched: 8. Germline V gene data show CDR1 as ENHRY and CDR2 as SYGVKD. CDR3 length: 13 amino acids. In DNA, the CDR3 is TGTGCCATCAACAATGACAGGGCCCATGGCTACACCTTC. As protein: CAINNDRAHGYTF.

A word on this clone: One end of the junction does not line up with germline, which may come from a read error. This chain joins TRBV27 and TRBJ2-1, with TRBD2 as a possible D gene (6 bases). Looked up from germline, CDR1 is MNHEY and CDR2 is SMNVEV (reference sequence). This CDR3 contains 16 residues. As DNA, the CDR3 is TGTGCCAGCAGCTTATCGATGGGACTCGCACGGAATGAGCAGTTCTTC. It yields the protein CASSLSMGLARNEQFF.

This rearrangement joins TRBV9 to TRBJ2-1; D is unclear. V was shortened by 0 bases and J by 0 bases, with 10 bases between the two germline ends. The germline V gene has CDR1 SGDLS and CDR2 YYNGEE. This CDR3 has 16 residues. The DNA for the CDR3 is TGTGCCAGCAGCGTAGGAGGCGGAAACTCCTACAATGAGCAGTTCTTC. Residues: CASSVGGGNSYNEQFF.

The chain links TRBV6-1 to TRBJ1-3; a weak D match, TRBD1 (5 bases). The CDR3 totals 14 residues. V was shortened by 8 bases and J by 0 bases, with 11 bases between the two germline ends. Germline V gene data show CDR1 as MNHNS and CDR2 as SASEGT. CDR3: CASVGQLSGNTIYF. The CDR3 DNA sequence: TGTGCCAGCGTGGGGCAGCTCTCTGGAAACACCATATATTTT.

The V call is TRBV6-1, the J call TRBJ1-6; 9 bases line up with TRBD1. V dropped 0 bases and J dropped 9; count of bases not matched to a gene: 6. Germline values: CDR1 MNHNS, CDR2 SASEGT. The CDR3 has 16 amino acids. CDR3 loop: CASSEASGTGRSPLHF. CDR3 nucleotides: TGTGCCAGCAGTGAAGCGTCCGGGACAGGGCGTTCACCCCTCCACTTT.

This chain joins TRBV11-1 and TRBJ2-5; D is unclear. Near its end, the DNA agrees better with TRBJ2-7, so the J call may be wrong. The CDR3 has 14 amino acids. Per the germline V gene, CDR1 is SGHAT and CDR2 is FQDESV (reference sequence). The CDR3 DNA reads TGTGCCAGCAGCTTAGCGCCACGAACCTACGAGCAGTACTTC. Amino acids: CASSLAPRTYEQYF.

The chain links TRBV28 to TRBJ2-1; TRBD2 agrees at 11 bases. The CDR3 is 15 residues long. V gave up 6 bases and J gave up 6 bases; unmatched junction bases: 7. Germline values: CDR1 MDHEN, CDR2 SYDVKM. CDR3 in DNA: TGTGCCAGCAGCCGACTAGCGGGACAGGTCAATGAGCAGTTCTTC. This gives the protein CASSRLAGQVNEQFF.

The genes are TRBV7-9 and TRBJ1-1; 7 nucleotides line up with TRBD1. Per germline, CDR1 SEHNR and CDR2 FQNEAQ (reference sequence). The CDR3 contains 15 residues. V was pared by 5 bases and J by 0 bases, with 6 bases of the junction left unmatched. As DNA, the CDR3 is TGTGCCAGCAGCATCACCGGGACAGTGAACACTGAAGCTTTCTTT. Encoded protein: CASSITGTVNTEAFF. Filled out from reference TRBV7-9 and TRBJ1-1, the complete variable domain reads DTGVSQNPRHKITKRGQNVTFRCDPISEHNRLYWYRQTLGQGPEFLTYFQNEAQLEKSRLLSDRFSAERPKGSFSTLEIQRTEQGDSAMYLCASSITGTVNTEAFFGQGTRLTVV.